This paragraph covers one T cell receptor beta chain sequence. This CDR3 spans 14 amino acids. The V gene end was trimmed by 3 bases and the J gene end by 5 bases; junction bases not matched to a gene: 4. CDR1 is KGHSH, CDR2 LQKENI, per germline. This sample stems from a study of cytomegalovirus exposure and HLA in healthy donors. Vbeta (60) and Jbeta (13) primers were used in the PCR. The method was immunoSEQ multiplex PCR; TCRdb's version includes in-frame clones alone and lacks a portion of them. This sample has 150,000 to 200,000 clones; around 80% occur once, and the top ten carry 1.5%. This clonotype was sampled from a girl aged 10 to 17 in good health and CMV-seropositive. The gene calls are TRBV18 and TRBJ1-2; 9 positions agree with TRBD1. Sequenced: PBMCs. In DNA, the CDR3 is TGTGCCAGCTCACCGGACAGGGGTGTATATGGCTACACCTTC. This sequence encodes CASSPDRGVYGYTF.